The entry that follows covers one T cell receptor beta chain sequence. Its antigen is currently unknown. V gave up 1 base and J gave up 6 bases, with 11 bases separating them. There are 13 residues in the CDR3. Per germline, CDR1 SGHDT and CDR2 YYEEEE. This table comes from immunoSEQ multiplex PCR, and its TCRdb copy is limited to in-frame clones, with some not included. Among 35,000 or so clones listed, roughly 80% were seen once. Time point: week 11, during vaccination. Vaccination used 300 ug of mutant IDH1 20-mer peptide per dose, with topical imiquimod. This entry comes from a study of a mutant IDH1 vaccine in newly diagnosed glioma.

The TCR was taken from a woman aged 30 to 39 with glioma. Some clones in this sample may be carry-over from other donors' samples. The chain links TRBV5-6 to TRBJ2-7; no clear D. The sample here was peripheral blood mononuclear cells (PBMCs), taken from a glioma patient whose treatment included an IDH1 peptide vaccine. The CDR3 DNA reads as TGTGCCAGCAGCTTGTGGAATATAGGCGAGCAGTACTTC. This gives the protein CASSLWNIGEQYF.